Listed here are 30 T cell receptor beta chains from one sample, sequenced in a study of blood T cell repertoires in COVID-19. Here immunoSEQ multiplex PCR was the method, and the copy in TCRdb shows in-frame clones only, minus some. This table has 200,000 to 300,000 clones, around 87% appearing once. The sequenced sample was peripheral blood. These receptors were taken from a woman in her sixties or seventies with COVID-19, enrolled during active disease.

The chain carries TRBV10-3 and TRBJ2-2; 10 bases match TRBD2. The CDR3 runs 15 residues. J lost 6 bases, V lost 0 bases, and 1 base had no gene match. CDR1 and CDR2 from the germline V gene are ENHRY and SYGVKD. CDR3 region: CAISESGTSAGELFF. The CDR3 DNA reads as TGTGCCATCAGTGAGTCGGGGACTAGCGCCGGGGAGCTGTTTTTT.

V is TRBV29-1 and J is TRBJ2-1, with D possibly matching TRBD1 (5 bases). Germline CDR1 is SQVTM and CDR2 is ANQGSEA. Trimming took 4 bases from V and 6 from J, leaving 10 bases between them. CDR3 size: 12 residues. The CDR3 sequence: CSVGWGPNEQFF. The DNA for the CDR3 is TGCAGCGTTGGTTGGGGCCCCAATGAGCAGTTCTTC.

This clone has a handful of counts. This chain links TRBV6-4 with TRBJ1-1, with no clear D. Trimming took 8 bases from V and 2 from J, leaving 18 bases between them. The length of the CDR3 is 15 residues. Germline V lookup: CDR1 MRHNA, CDR2 SNTAGT. The CDR3 sequence is CASSPEANTNTEAFF. The CDR3, as DNA: TGTGCCAGCTCTCCAGAGGCAAATACCAACACTGAAGCTTTCTTT.

V is TRBV2 and J is TRBJ1-1; a possible D gene is TRBD1 (5 bases). CDR3 length equals 13 residues. With 6 bases removed from V and 11 bases from J, the gap between germline ends came to 19 bases. The germline CDR1 and CDR2 sequences are SNHLY and FYNNEI. The CDR3 sequence: CASRGNFREGAFF. The CDR3 region has the DNA TGTGCCAGCAGGGGTAACTTCAGGGAGGGGGCTTTCTTT.

This clone was seen a few times. The chain recombines TRBV7-3 with TRBJ2-7, with 11 nucleotides matching TRBD1. Germline V gene sequence: CDR1 SGHTA, CDR2 FQGTGA. With V trimmed by 5 bases and J by 7 bases, 4 bases remained unmatched. The CDR3 is 13 residues long. The CDR3 bases are TGTGCCAGCAGCGTGGACAGGGGGCTGGAGCAGTACTTC. Amino acid sequence: CASSVDRGLEQYF.

The chain is built from TRBV3-1 (or the pseudogene TRBV3-2) and TRBJ2-3; tentatively, D is TRBD2 (6 bases). Germline V lookup: CDR1 LGHDT, CDR2 YNNKEL (reference sequence). V was shortened by 0 bases and J by 5 bases, with 18 bases between the two germline ends. This CDR3 region has 17 residues. The CDR3 region is CASSQDRGGTVGDTQYF. The CDR3 DNA reads TGTGCCAGCAGCCAAGATCGGGGCGGGACCGTGGGAGATACGCAGTATTTT.

This clone was counted only a few times. This chain joins TRBV5-5 and TRBJ2-7; 9 nucleotides line up with TRBD1. The V gene end was trimmed by 8 bases and the J gene end by 6 bases; junction bases not matched to a gene: 9. This CDR3 has 13 amino acids. Germline values: CDR1 SGHKS, CDR2 YYEKEE (reference sequence). CDR3 sequence reads: CASKRQGVTEQYF. The CDR3 bases are TGTGCCAGTAAGCGACAGGGGGTAACCGAGCAGTACTTC.

This clone was observed a few times. The CDR3 sequence is CASSVSSGTTGELFF. DNA for the CDR3: TGTGCCAGCAGCGTGTCTAGCGGGACCACCGGGGAGCTGTTTTTT. The rearrangement uses TRBV9 and TRBJ2-2; 9 nucleotides match TRBD2. Trimming at V came to 2 bases and at J to 4 bases, leaving 3 bases not matched to a gene. Per the germline V gene, CDR1 is SGDLS and CDR2 is YYNGEE. The CDR3 sequence is 15 residues long.

The rearrangement uses TRBV19 and TRBJ1-5; TRBD1 matches at 7 bases. The germline gives CDR1 LNHDA, CDR2 SQIVND (reference sequence). The CDR3 is 16 residues long. The trim removed 3 bases at V and 6 bases at J, leaving 11 bases unmatched. The CDR3 protein is CASSIRSPAGGQPQHF. The CDR3, as DNA: TGTGCCAGTAGTATTAGAAGTCCGGCAGGGGGTCAGCCCCAGCATTTT.

The chain employs TRBV28 and TRBJ2-1, with D possibly being TRBD2 (6 bases). The ends were cut back, 2 bases at V and 3 bases at J, with 8 bases in the middle. Germline V CDR1 and CDR2: MDHEN, SYDVKM. The CDR3 totals 14 residues. In DNA form, the CDR3 reads TGTGCCAGCAGTTTACCGGACTACTACAATGAGCAGTTCTTC. Translation: CASSLPDYYNEQFF.

The chain carries TRBV19 and TRBJ2-2; 8 positions match TRBD2. Germline lookup yields CDR1 LNHDA and CDR2 SQIVND (reference sequence). The V segment lost 2 bases and the J segment 5 bases; nucleotides outside the gene matches: 16. The CDR3 is made up of 19 amino acids. The CDR3 DNA reads TGTGCCAGTAGTATATCGATAAGAACCGGGAGGGCGGGGACCGGGGAGCTGTTTTTT. Amino acid sequence: CASSISIRTGRAGTGELFF.

The CDR3 DNA follows: TGTGCCAGCAGCTTAGATTTACGGGACAGGAACCTGTTTTTT. This encodes CASSLDLRDRNLFF. The rearrangement uses TRBV7-2 and TRBJ1-4; 8 bases agree with TRBD1. The V and J ends lost 1 base and 14 bases, in that order; junction bases with no gene match: 9. The CDR3 is made up of 14 amino acids. From germline, CDR1 is SGHTA and CDR2 FQGNSA.

CDR3 protein: CASSIVWGGGYTF. The DNA for the CDR3 is TGTGCCAGTAGTATCGTGTGGGGAGGGGGCTACACCTTC. The chain joins TRBV19 to TRBJ1-2; D is undetermined. Germline V CDR1 and CDR2: LNHDA, SQIVND (reference sequence). V was clipped by 3 bases and J by 8 bases, with 13 bases between them. The CDR3 spans 13 residues.

The chain carries TRBV5-1 and TRBJ1-3; D is undetermined. Trimming pared 0 bases from V and 0 bases from J, leaving 19 bases between. The CDR3 covers 19 residues. Germline values: CDR1 SGHRS, CDR2 YFSETQ. In nucleotides, the CDR3 is TGCGCCAGCAGCTTGGGGCAGGCCGGTCCCAGAAGCTCTGGAAACACCATATATTTT. This codes for CASSLGQAGPRSSGNTIYF.

This sequence joins TRBV19 and TRBJ1-2; TRBD1 matches 9 bases. Germline lookup yields CDR1 LNHDA and CDR2 SQIVND (reference sequence). Germline trimming cut 3 bases from V and 7 bases from J; bases unmatched to any gene: 3. There are 13 residues in the CDR3. CDR3 bases: TGTGCCAGTAGTATCCGGGACAGGGCTGGCTACACCTTC. Residues: CASSIRDRAGYTF.

The V call is TRBV5-8, the J call TRBJ1-2, with a weak D call TRBD1 (6 bases). V gave up 0 bases and J gave up 4 bases, with 10 bases separating them. This CDR3 comprises 14 residues. The germline V gene has CDR1 SGHTS and CDR2 YDEGEE. CDR3 region: CASSLEQGLYGYTF. The CDR3 DNA reads TGTGCCAGCAGCTTGGAACAGGGTCTCTATGGCTACACCTTC.

V gene TRBV29-1 combines with J gene TRBJ2-5, with D possibly matching TRBD1 (6 bases). The CDR3 sequence is 12 residues long. The germline V and J ends were trimmed by 1 base and 5 bases, with 8 bases remaining between them. Germline V gene sequence: CDR1 SQVTM, CDR2 ANQGSEA. The CDR3 DNA sequence: TGCAGCGTTGAAGTCCAGGGGGAGACCCAGTACTTC. It yields the protein CSVEVQGETQYF.

The chain carries TRBV4-1 and TRBJ1-4; the match to TRBD1 covers 8 bases. The V and J ends lost 5 bases and 8 bases, in that order; junction bases with no gene match: 7. The CDR3 totals 14 residues. Germline-derived CDR1 and CDR2 are MGHRA and YSYEKL. The CDR3 loop is CASSSDRVYEKLFF. CDR3 bases: TGCGCCAGCAGCTCGGACAGGGTATACGAAAAACTGTTTTTT.

The rearrangement joins TRBV10-2 to TRBJ2-1; the D gene is possibly TRBD2 (6 bases). This CDR3 has 16 residues. Trimming shortened V by 1 base and J by 2 bases, and 12 bases separated the two germline ends. Looked up from germline, CDR1 is WSHSY and CDR2 is SAAADI. The CDR3 sequence is CASSELLANPYNEQFF. The CDR3 DNA reads TGCGCCAGCAGTGAGTTGCTAGCGAACCCCTACAATGAGCAGTTCTTC.

The V gene is TRBV24-1, the J gene TRBJ2-5, with TRBD1 matching over 7 bases. The germline V gene encodes CDR1 KGHDR and CDR2 SFDVKD. This CDR3 has 13 amino acids. Losses at the gene ends were 7 bases for V and 1 base for J; bases not matched to a gene: 2. The CDR3 DNA reads as TGTGCCACCAGCCGGACAGGCCAAGAGACCCAGTACTTC. Amino acid sequence: CATSRTGQETQYF.

The chain couples TRBV6-6 to TRBJ1-2; a weak D match, TRBD1 (5 bases). The germline V gene has CDR1 MNHNY and CDR2 SVGAGI (reference sequence). This CDR3 has 14 amino acids. The V end lost 1 base, the J end lost 4 bases, and 10 bases lay between the germline ends. CDR3 region: CASSYYETAYGYTF. The CDR3 region has the DNA TGTGCCAGCAGTTACTATGAGACAGCCTATGGCTACACCTTC.

V is TRBV20-1 and J is TRBJ1-2; tentative D call: TRBD1 (5 bases). V was cut by 3 bases and J by 8 bases, with 22 bases left in between. Germline CDR1 and CDR2: DFQATT and SNEGSKA (reference sequence). CDR3 length equals 15 residues. CDR3 coding DNA: TGCAGTGCTAGTGGGGGGGGAGGCAGGGAGGACGGCTACACCTTC. Amino acids: CSASGGGGREDGYTF.

The rearrangement joins TRBV28 to TRBJ1-1; no reliable D call. Looked up from germline, CDR1 is MDHEN and CDR2 is SYDVKM. The CDR3 runs 16 residues. The germline V and J ends were trimmed by 6 bases and 1 base, with 18 bases remaining between them. The CDR3 reads CASSRGQADGNTEAFF. CDR3 DNA sequence: TGTGCCAGCAGCCGTGGGCAGGCTGACGGGAACACTGAAGCTTTCTTT.

The V and J genes are TRBV6-5 and TRBJ2-5, with D tentatively TRBD2 (5 bases). This CDR3 is 15 amino acids long. The V end was cut by 0 bases, the J end by 5 bases, with 13 bases between. CDR1 is MNHEY, CDR2 SVGAGI, per germline. CDR3 sequence reads: CASSYSFGVQETQYF. The CDR3 nucleotides read TGTGCCAGCAGTTACTCGTTCGGGGTTCAGGAGACCCAGTACTTC.

Only a few counts were recorded for this clone. This chain connects TRBV10-3 to TRBJ1-1, with D maybe TRBD1 (5 bases). V dropped 5 bases and J dropped 4 bases, with 17 bases sitting between them. The germline gives CDR1 ENHRY, CDR2 SYGVKD. CDR3 length: 15 residues. The CDR3 loop is CAISLRDGRVTEAFF. CDR3 nucleotide sequence: TGTGCCATCAGTCTCCGGGACGGGAGGGTCACTGAAGCTTTCTTT.

The V and J genes are TRBV6-1 and TRBJ2-4; no reliable D call. Germline lookup yields CDR1 MNHNS and CDR2 SASEGT. The CDR3 is 14 residues long. With 3 bases removed from V and 0 bases from J, the gap between germline ends came to 6 bases. CDR3 nucleotide sequence: TGTGCCAGCAGTGATATTGTAGCCAAAAACATTCAGTACTTC. This translates into CASSDIVAKNIQYF.

CDR3 DNA: TGTGCCATCAGTGAGAGGGGGAAGGTTAGTGAGCAGTTCTTC. Amino acid sequence: CAISERGKVSEQFF. The genes are TRBV10-3 and TRBJ2-1; TRBD1 is a possible D gene (6 bases). Per germline, CDR1 ENHRY and CDR2 SYGVKD. This CDR3 spans 14 amino acids. Trimming took 2 bases from V and 9 from J, leaving 14 bases between them.

This sequence joins TRBV2 and TRBJ2-5; maybe TRBD2 (6 bases). Germline V gives CDR1 SNHLY, CDR2 FYNNEI. The length of the CDR3 is 13 residues. The CDR3 sequence: CARKGSGQETQYF. CDR3 sequence (DNA): TGTGCGCGGAAAGGTAGCGGCCAAGAGACCCAGTACTTC.

There are a few counts of this clone. The chain uses TRBV7-2 and TRBJ2-2; TRBD2 might be the D (7 bases). V was cut by 2 bases and J by 6 bases, with 13 bases left in between. This CDR3 has 15 residues. Germline values: CDR1 SGHTA, CDR2 FQGNSA. The CDR3 region is CASSLKGGCAGELFF. The CDR3 nucleotides read TGTGCCAGCAGCTTAAAGGGGGGGTGTGCCGGGGAGCTGTTTTTT. The full variable domain, its missing parts supplied by reference TRBV7-2 and TRBJ2-2, is GAGVSQSPSNKVTEKGKDVELRCDPISGHTALYWYRQSLGQGLEFLIYFQGNSAPDKSGLPSDRFSAERTGGSVSTLTIQRTQQEDSAVYLCASSLKGGCAGELFFGEGSRLTVL.

The gene calls are TRBV6-4 and TRBJ2-3; D might be TRBD1 (5 bases). The V and J ends lost 2 bases and 0 bases respectively, with 9 bases between them. Per germline, CDR1 MRHNA and CDR2 SNTAGT. This CDR3 is 15 amino acids long. In nucleotides, the CDR3 is TGTGCCAGCAGTGACAGGGGCGAGAGCACAGATACGCAGTATTTT. Protein: CASSDRGESTDTQYF.